This T cell receptor beta chain is drawn from a study of T cell responses to AZD1222 COVID-19 vaccine. Study-wide points: At baseline, just six AZD1222 recipients tested seropositive. The repertoires were collected only after the peak T cell response. Rises in breadth and depth of Spike-specific TCRs came after two AZD1222 doses. Females outnumbered males among donors, who were mostly white British; clonal diversity was possibly underestimated.

As concerns this clone: The antigen is not known. Other DNA sequences from this sample encode an identical CDR3 as well.

Clones were read by immunoSEQ multiplex PCR, and TCRdb kept only the in-frame ones, dropping some. The sample holds approximately 49,000 clones, more than 60% seen once. This CDR3 spans 10 amino acids. Germline V gene data show CDR1 as GTSNPN and CDR2 as SVGIG (reference sequence). V lost 5 bases, J lost 4 bases, and 3 bases lay in between. The clonotype comes from an adult in good health. The starting material was peripheral blood, obtained on day 0 of MenACWY control vaccination. This chain uses TRBV30 with TRBJ1-3; no firm D call. CDR3 sequence (DNA): TGTGCCTGGGGAGGAAACACCATATATTTT. It yields the protein CAWGGNTIYF.